This T cell receptor (beta chain) was identified in a study of a mutant IDH1 vaccine in newly diagnosed glioma. Study-wide background: There were eight vaccinations for patients, given in weeks 1, 3, 5, 7, 11, 15, 19 and 23. Treated patients, averaging around 40 years, were 62.5% male and roughly 40% female. Pretreatment consisted of radiotherapy, temozolomide, or both, with most receiving both.

Indicated time point: week 11, during vaccination. One vaccine dose held 300 ug of mutant IDH1 20-mer peptide and came with topical imiquimod. Astrocytomas found in donors were new, WHO grade 3 or 4, IDH1-mutant and ATRX-lost. Turning to this clone: Its antigen is undetermined.

TCRdb's table, derived via immunoSEQ multiplex PCR, lists solely in-frame clones and lacks some. The data contain roughly 70,000 clones, approximately 84% of them singletons. The starting material was PBMCs, obtained from a glioma patient whose treatment included an IDH1 peptide vaccine. The receptor comes from a woman aged 45-60 years with glioma.

The CDR3 loop reads CASSYSSGSSLGGYTF. The CDR3 region has the DNA TGTGCCAGCAGTTACTCGAGTGGTAGTAGCTTGGGGGGCTACACCTTC. The chain employs TRBV6-5 and TRBJ1-2; D gene uncertain. V was cut by 0 bases and J by 8 bases, with 19 bases left in between. The length of the CDR3 is 16 residues. Germline CDR1 MNHEY, CDR2 SVGAGI.